The 19 T cell receptor beta chains reported below all come from one sample, sequenced in a study of T cell responses to AZD1222 COVID-19 vaccine listed by TCRdb under 2021. Libraries were prepared through the immunoSEQ multiplex PCR assay. This is the immuneACCESS table as TCRdb keeps it, with only in-frame sequences that have V and J called. A part of the clones is gone; compared with another copy, unresolved V genes explain less than half, and the rest is unexplained. For this sample the table gives tens of thousands of clones, of which around 91% were detected only once. The top ten hold 2.5% of the sample. The sample's time point label, decoded: about 28 days (+/-7) after the second vaccine dose. The input for sequencing was peripheral blood, taken 28 days after the second AZD1222 dose. Source of these receptors: an adult who received the AZD1222 COVID-19 vaccine.

The chain combines TRBV10-3 with TRBJ2-1; 7 bases align to TRBD1. V shed 5 bases and J 3 bases; nucleotides not matched to a gene: 4. The CDR3 runs to 14 residues. CDR1 and CDR2 from the germline V gene are ENHRY and SYGVKD. The DNA for the CDR3 is TGTGCCATCAGTCAAGGGGGCAACTACAATGAGCAGTTCTTC. The encoded protein is CAISQGGNYNEQFF.

This chain links TRBV30 with TRBJ1-2, with D perhaps matching TRBD1 (5 bases). V was cut by 3 bases and J by 7 bases, with 15 bases left in between. The CDR3 runs 13 residues. In germline, CDR1 is GTSNPN, CDR2 SVGIG (reference sequence). The CDR3 here is CAWRQAAGVGYTF. The DNA for the CDR3 is TGTGCCTGGAGACAGGCAGCCGGGGTTGGCTACACCTTC.

The genes are TRBV2 and TRBJ1-1; weak D call: TRBD1 (5 bases). The CDR3 extends over 14 amino acids. Trimming took off 7 bases at V and 6 bases at J, with 18 bases between the two ends. The germline V gene encodes CDR1 SNHLY and CDR2 FYNNEI. CDR3: CASTPGGAVAEAFF. The DNA for the CDR3 is TGTGCCAGCACCCCCGGTGGGGCAGTTGCTGAAGCTTTCTTT.

The chain combines TRBV6-5 with TRBJ2-1; 9 bases map to TRBD2. This CDR3 is 14 amino acids long. Germline CDR1 reads MNHEY; CDR2 reads SVGAGI. V was pared by 4 bases and J by 5 bases, with 3 bases of the junction left unmatched. The CDR3 is CASSSTSGDNEQFF. CDR3 bases: TGTGCCAGCAGTTCGACTAGCGGAGACAATGAGCAGTTCTTC.

The chain joins TRBV7-3 to TRBJ2-3; 8 nucleotides line up with TRBD2. Germline V CDR1 and CDR2: SGHTA, FQGTGA. The V and J ends lost 3 bases and 4 bases, in that order; junction bases with no gene match: 6. The CDR3 loop spans 15 amino acids. CDR3 residues: CASSLTSALPDTQYF. As DNA, the CDR3 is TGTGCCAGCAGCTTGACTAGCGCCCTCCCAGATACGCAGTATTTT.

This clone was recorded at least ten times. The V call is TRBV18, the J call TRBJ1-6, with a tentative D call TRBD1 (6 bases). This CDR3 region has 16 residues. The V end was cut by 4 bases, the J end by 8 bases, with 18 bases between. Germline lookup yields CDR1 KGHSH and CDR2 LQKENI. The CDR3 is CASSREQGLVDSPLHF. The CDR3 DNA is TGTGCCAGCTCACGAGAACAGGGTCTAGTAGATTCACCCCTCCACTTT.

The chain is built from TRBV28 and TRBJ2-6; tentative D call: TRBD1 (6 bases). In germline, CDR1 is MDHEN, CDR2 SYDVKM. V was cut by 2 bases and J by 2 bases, with 10 bases left in between. The CDR3 sequence is 16 residues long. The DNA for the CDR3 is TGTGCCAGCAGTTTAGGACAGCACGCTGGGGCCAACGTCCTGACTTTC. Translated, it gives CASSLGQHAGANVLTF.

This chain uses TRBV30 with TRBJ1-1; D not certain. This CDR3 has 13 amino acids. V lost 2 bases, J lost 4 bases, and 11 bases lay in between. The germline V gene has CDR1 GTSNPN and CDR2 SVGIG (reference sequence). The CDR3 spells CAWSLGFGTEAFF. CDR3 sequence (DNA): TGTGCCTGGAGTTTAGGGTTCGGCACTGAAGCTTTCTTT.

V gene TRBV9 combines with J gene TRBJ2-2; the match to TRBD2 covers 7 bases. The CDR3 covers 16 residues. Germline V gene sequence: CDR1 SGDLS, CDR2 YYNGEE. The V gene end was trimmed by 0 bases and the J gene end by 5 bases; junction bases not matched to a gene: 7. CDR3 nucleotides: TGTGCCAGCAGCGTAGAGCGGGACCACAGGACCGGGGAGCTGTTTTTT. It encodes CASSVERDHRTGELFF.

The chain joins TRBV6-6 to TRBJ1-1; no clear D gene. Germline CDR1 reads MNHNY; CDR2 reads SVGAGI (reference sequence). This CDR3 region has 14 residues. V was trimmed by 0 bases and J by 3 bases, leaving 8 bases between them. The CDR3 coding sequence is TGTGCCAGCAGTTACTCGACAAGGGACACTGAAGCTTTCTTT. It encodes CASSYSTRDTEAFF.

The chain links TRBV6-6 to TRBJ1-5; 12 bases line up with TRBD1. This CDR3 has 18 amino acids. V was clipped by 5 bases and J by 1 base; unmatched bases: 9. Germline lookup yields CDR1 MNHNY and CDR2 SVGAGI (reference sequence). The CDR3 loop reads CASSPRGTGGVSNQPQHF. The CDR3 DNA reads as TGTGCCAGCAGTCCACGTGGGACAGGGGGCGTCAGCAATCAGCCCCAGCATTTT.

This chain uses TRBV4-3 with TRBJ1-2, with 7 bases matching TRBD1. This CDR3 region has 14 residues. The germline CDR1 and CDR2 sequences are LGHNA and YSLEER. V lost 2 bases to trimming and J lost 8 bases; unmatched junction nucleotides: 8. In DNA, the CDR3 is TGCGCCAGCAGCCAACACGACAGGGCTGGAGGCTACACCTTC. Its protein product is CASSQHDRAGGYTF.

The gene calls are TRBV7-8 and TRBJ2-7; D uncertain. Trimming stripped 7 bases from V and 3 bases from J, with 10 bases between. This CDR3 has 12 amino acids. The germline V gene has CDR1 SGHVS and CDR2 FQNEAQ. CDR3 DNA sequence: TGTGCCAGCATCTCCCCCGTCTACGAGCAGTACTTC. Its translation: CASISPVYEQYF.

The V and J genes are TRBV19 and TRBJ2-1, with 8 bases identical to TRBD2. CDR1 is LNHDA, CDR2 SQIVND, per germline (reference sequence). This CDR3 region has 14 residues. The V segment lost 3 bases and the J segment 8 bases; nucleotides outside the gene matches: 6. The CDR3 sequence: CASSIGRGGHEQFF. The CDR3 DNA sequence: TGTGCCAGTAGTATCGGACGGGGGGGCCATGAGCAGTTCTTC.

The CDR3 sequence: CASSWDKSYEQYF. The CDR3 nucleotides are TGTGCCAGCAGCTGGGACAAATCCTACGAGCAGTACTTC. The chain uses TRBV6-6 and TRBJ2-7, with D tentatively TRBD1 (6 bases). Germline CDR1 MNHNY, CDR2 SVGAGI (reference sequence). The CDR3 consists of 13 residues. Trimming removed 6 bases from V and 1 base from J, with 10 bases in between.

The V gene is TRBV5-5, the J gene TRBJ2-2; maybe TRBD2 (5 bases). The CDR3 is 14 amino acids. V gave up 6 bases and J gave up 2 bases, with 11 bases separating them. From germline, CDR1 is SGHKS and CDR2 YYEKEE (reference sequence). CDR3 residues: CASNARGNTGELFF. In DNA, the CDR3 is TGTGCCAGCAACGCCCGGGGTAACACCGGGGAGCTGTTTTTT.

Comments on this clone: A junction boundary mismatches the germline segment, possibly from a read error. V and J are TRBV5-1 and TRBJ2-1, with TRBD2 matching over 16 bases. This CDR3 comprises 18 residues. Germline assignment: CDR1 SGHRS and CDR2 YFSETQ. The CDR3 nucleotides are TGCGCCAGCAGCTTGAAATTACTCCCCGGGACTAGCGGGAGGGGTTGGGTCTTC. It codes for CASSLKLLPGTSGRGWVF.

CDR3 DNA: TGTGCCTGGACCCAGGGGCGCTTGTACGAGCAGTACTTC. Translated, it gives CAWTQGRLYEQYF. The chain employs TRBV30 and TRBJ2-7, with D possibly TRBD1 on 6 matching bases. The CDR3 covers 13 residues. CDR1 and CDR2 (germline): GTSNPN, SVGIG (reference sequence). Deletions cut 4 bases from V and 4 bases from J, with 14 bases between.

This chain joins TRBV6-2 or TRBV6-3 and TRBJ1-2; D perhaps matches TRBD1 (5 bases). Deletions cut 1 base from V and 0 bases from J, with 12 bases between. The CDR3 spans 16 residues. Per germline, CDR1 MNHEY and CDR2 SVGEGT. CDR3 nucleotides: TGTGCCAGCAGTTACTTGGCGGAGGGGCCTAACTATGGCTACACCTTC. Protein product: CASSYLAEGPNYGYTF.